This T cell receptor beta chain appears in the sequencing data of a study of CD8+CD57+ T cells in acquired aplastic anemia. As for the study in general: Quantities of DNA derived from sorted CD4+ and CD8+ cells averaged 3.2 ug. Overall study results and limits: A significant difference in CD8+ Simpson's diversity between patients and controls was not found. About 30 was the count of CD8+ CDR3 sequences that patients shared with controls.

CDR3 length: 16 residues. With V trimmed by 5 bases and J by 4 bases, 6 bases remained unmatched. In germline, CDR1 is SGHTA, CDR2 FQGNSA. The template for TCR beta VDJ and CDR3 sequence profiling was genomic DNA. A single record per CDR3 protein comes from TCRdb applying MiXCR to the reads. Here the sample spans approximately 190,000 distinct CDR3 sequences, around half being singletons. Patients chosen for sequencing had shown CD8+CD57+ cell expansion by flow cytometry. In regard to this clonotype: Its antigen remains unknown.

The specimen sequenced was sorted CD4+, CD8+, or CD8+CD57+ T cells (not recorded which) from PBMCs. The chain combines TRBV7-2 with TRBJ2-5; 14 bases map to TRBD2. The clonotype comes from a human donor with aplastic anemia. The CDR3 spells CASSPAGTSGRETQYF. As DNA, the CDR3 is TGTGCCAGCAGCCCCGCCGGGACTAGCGGGAGAGAGACCCAGTACTTC.